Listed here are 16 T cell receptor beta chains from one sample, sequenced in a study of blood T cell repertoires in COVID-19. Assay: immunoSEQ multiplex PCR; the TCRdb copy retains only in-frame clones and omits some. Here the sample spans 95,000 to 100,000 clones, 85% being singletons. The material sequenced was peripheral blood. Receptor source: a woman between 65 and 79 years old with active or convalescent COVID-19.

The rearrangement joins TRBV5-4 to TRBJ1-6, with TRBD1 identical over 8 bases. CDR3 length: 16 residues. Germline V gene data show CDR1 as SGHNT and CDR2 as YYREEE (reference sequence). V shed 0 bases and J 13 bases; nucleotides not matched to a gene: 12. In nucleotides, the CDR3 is TGTGCCAGCAGCTTGGATCCTGGACAGTGGGACAGGCCCCTCCACTTT. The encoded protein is CASSLDPGQWDRPLHF.

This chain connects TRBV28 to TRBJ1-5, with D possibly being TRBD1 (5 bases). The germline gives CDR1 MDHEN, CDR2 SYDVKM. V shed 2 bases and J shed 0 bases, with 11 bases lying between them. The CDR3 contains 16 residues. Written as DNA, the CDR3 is TGTGCCAGCAGTTTAAGGGCAGGGTATAGCAATCAGCCCCAGCATTTT. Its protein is CASSLRAGYSNQPQHF.

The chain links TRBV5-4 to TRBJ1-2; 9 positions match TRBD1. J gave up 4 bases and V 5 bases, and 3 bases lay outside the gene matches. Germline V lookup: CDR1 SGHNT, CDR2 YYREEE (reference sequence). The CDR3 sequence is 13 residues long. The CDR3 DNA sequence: TGTGCCAGCAGATCACAGGGGGCCTATGGCTACACCTTC. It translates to CASRSQGAYGYTF.

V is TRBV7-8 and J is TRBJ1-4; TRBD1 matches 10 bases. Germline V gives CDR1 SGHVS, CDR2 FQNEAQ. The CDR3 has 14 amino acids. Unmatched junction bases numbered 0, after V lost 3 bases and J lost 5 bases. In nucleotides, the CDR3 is TGTGCCAGCAGCTTGGGACAGGGGAATGAAAAACTGTTTTTT. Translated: CASSLGQGNEKLFF.

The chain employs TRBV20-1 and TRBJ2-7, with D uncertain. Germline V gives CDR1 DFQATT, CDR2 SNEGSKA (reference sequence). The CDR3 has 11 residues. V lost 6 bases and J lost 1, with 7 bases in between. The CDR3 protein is CSAQTSYEQYF. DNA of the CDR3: TGCAGTGCACAGACATCCTACGAGCAGTACTTC.

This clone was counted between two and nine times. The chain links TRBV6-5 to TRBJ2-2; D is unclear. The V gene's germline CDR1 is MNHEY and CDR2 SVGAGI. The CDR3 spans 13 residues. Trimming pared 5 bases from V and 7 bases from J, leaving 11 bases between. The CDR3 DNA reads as TGTGCCAGCAGTACTCATACCGACGGGGAGCTGTTTTTT. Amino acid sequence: CASSTHTDGELFF.

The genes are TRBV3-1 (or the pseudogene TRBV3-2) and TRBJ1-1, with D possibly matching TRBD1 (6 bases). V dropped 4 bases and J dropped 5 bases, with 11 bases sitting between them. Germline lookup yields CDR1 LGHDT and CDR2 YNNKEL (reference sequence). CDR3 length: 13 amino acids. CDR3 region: CASSPGVRTEAFF. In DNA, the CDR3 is TGTGCCAGCAGCCCAGGGGTAAGGACTGAAGCTTTCTTT.

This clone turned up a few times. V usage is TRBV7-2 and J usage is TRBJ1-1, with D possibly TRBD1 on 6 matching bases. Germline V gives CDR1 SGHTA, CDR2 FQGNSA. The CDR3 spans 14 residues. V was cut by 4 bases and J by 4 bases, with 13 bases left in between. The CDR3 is CASSSLRGATEAFF. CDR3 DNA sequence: TGTGCCAGCAGCTCCTTGCGGGGGGCCACTGAAGCTTTCTTT.

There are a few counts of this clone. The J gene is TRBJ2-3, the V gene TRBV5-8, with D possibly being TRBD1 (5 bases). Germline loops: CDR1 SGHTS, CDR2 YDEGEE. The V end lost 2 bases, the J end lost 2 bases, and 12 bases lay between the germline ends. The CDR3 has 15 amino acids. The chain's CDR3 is CASSLLGLPTDTQYF. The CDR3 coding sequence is TGTGCCAGCAGCTTATTGGGGCTTCCCACAGATACGCAGTATTTT. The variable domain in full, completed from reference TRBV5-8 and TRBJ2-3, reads EAGVTQSPTHLIKTRGQQATLRCSPISGHTSVYWYQQALGLGLQFLLWYDEGEERNRGNFPPRFSGRQFPNYSSELNVNALELEDSALYLCASSLLGLPTDTQYFGPGTRLTVL.

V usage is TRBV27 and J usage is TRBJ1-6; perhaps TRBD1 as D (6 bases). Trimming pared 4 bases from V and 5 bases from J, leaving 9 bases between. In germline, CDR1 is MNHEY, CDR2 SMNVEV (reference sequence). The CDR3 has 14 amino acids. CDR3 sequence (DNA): TGTGCCAGCAGTTCAAACAGGGATAATTCACCCCTCCACTTT. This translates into CASSSNRDNSPLHF.

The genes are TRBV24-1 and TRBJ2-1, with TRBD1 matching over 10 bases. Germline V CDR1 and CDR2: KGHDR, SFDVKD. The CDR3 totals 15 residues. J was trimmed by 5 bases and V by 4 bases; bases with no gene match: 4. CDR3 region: CATSDPGTGDNEQFF. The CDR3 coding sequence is TGTGCCACCAGTGACCCCGGGACAGGGGACAATGAGCAGTTCTTC.

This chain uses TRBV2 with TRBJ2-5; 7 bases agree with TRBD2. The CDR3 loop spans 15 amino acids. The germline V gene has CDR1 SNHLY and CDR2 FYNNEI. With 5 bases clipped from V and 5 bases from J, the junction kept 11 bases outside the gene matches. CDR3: CASSNSPGGSETQYF. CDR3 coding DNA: TGTGCCAGCAGTAACTCCCCGGGGGGTAGCGAGACCCAGTACTTC.

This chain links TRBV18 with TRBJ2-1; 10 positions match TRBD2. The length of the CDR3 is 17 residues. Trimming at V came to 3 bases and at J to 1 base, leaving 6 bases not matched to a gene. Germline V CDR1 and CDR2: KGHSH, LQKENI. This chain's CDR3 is CASSPSGGAESYNEQFF. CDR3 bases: TGTGCCAGCTCACCCAGCGGGGGGGCTGAGTCCTACAATGAGCAGTTCTTC.

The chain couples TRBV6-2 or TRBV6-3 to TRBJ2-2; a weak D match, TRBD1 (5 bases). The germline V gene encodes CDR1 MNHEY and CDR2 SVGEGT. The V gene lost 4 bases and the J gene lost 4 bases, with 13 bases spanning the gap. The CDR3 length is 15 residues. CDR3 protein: CASSLGQGFTGELFF. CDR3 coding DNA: TGTGCCAGCAGTTTAGGTCAGGGCTTCACCGGGGAGCTGTTTTTT.

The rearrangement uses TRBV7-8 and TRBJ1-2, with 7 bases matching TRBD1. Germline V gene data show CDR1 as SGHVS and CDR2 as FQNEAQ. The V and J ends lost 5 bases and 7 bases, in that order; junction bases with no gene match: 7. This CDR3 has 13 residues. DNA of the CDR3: TGTGCCAGCAGCCCTCCGACAGGGACTGGCTACACCTTC. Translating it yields CASSPPTGTGYTF.

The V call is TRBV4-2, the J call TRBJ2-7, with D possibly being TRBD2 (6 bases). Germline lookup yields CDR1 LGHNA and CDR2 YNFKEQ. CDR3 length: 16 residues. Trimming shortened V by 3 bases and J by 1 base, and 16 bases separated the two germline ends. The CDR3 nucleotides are TGTGCCAGCAGCCAGGGAGGACTTCGTTCTTCCTACGAGCAGTACTTC. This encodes CASSQGGLRSSYEQYF.